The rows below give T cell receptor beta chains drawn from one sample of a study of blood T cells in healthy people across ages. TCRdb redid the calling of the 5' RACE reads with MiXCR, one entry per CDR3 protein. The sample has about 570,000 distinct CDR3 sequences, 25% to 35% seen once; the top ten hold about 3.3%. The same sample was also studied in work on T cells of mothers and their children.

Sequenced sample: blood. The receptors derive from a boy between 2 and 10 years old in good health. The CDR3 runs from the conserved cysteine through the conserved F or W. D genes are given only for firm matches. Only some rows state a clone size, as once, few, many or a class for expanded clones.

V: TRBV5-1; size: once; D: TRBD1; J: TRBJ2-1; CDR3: CASSSGQGAVNEQFF; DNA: TGCGCCAGCAGCTCCGGACAGGGGGCTGTTAATGAGCAGTTCTTC
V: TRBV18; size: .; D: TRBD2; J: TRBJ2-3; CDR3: CASSPPAGGYGTDTQYF; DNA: TGTGCCAGCTCACCACCAGCGGGAGGGTATGGCACAGATACGCAGTATTTT
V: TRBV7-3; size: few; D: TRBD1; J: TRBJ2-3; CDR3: CASSLSASGGPDTQYF; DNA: TGTGCCAGCAGCTTAAGTGCGTCAGGGGGCCCAGATACGCAGTATTTT
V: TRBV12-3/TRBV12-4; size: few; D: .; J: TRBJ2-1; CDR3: CASSFYDEQFF; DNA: TGTGCCAGCAGTTTTTACGATGAGCAGTTCTTC
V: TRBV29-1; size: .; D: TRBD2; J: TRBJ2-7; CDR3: CSVEYSGRAFEQYF; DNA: TGCAGCGTTGAATATAGCGGGAGGGCCTTCGAGCAGTACTTC
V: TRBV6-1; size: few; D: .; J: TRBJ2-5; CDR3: CASSPLGGAPRETQYF; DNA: TGTGCCAGCAGTCCCTTGGGGGGGGCCCCCAGAGAGACCCAGTACTTC
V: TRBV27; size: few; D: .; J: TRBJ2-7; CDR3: CASSFRAYGYEQYF; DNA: TGTGCCAGCAGTTTCAGGGCCTACGGCTACGAGCAGTACTTC
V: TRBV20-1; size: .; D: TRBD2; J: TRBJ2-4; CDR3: CSARDERLAGAKNIQYF; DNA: TGCAGTGCTAGAGATGAACGGCTAGCGGGAGCCAAAAACATTCAGTACTTC
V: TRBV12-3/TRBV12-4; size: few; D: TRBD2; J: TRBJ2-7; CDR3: CASSLTAGGLAGAYEQYF; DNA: TGTGCCAGCAGTCTCACGGCCGGGGGACTAGCGGGGGCCTACGAGCAGTACTTC
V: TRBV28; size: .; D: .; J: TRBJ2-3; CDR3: CASSFRFADTQYF; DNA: TGTGCCAGCAGTTTCCGGTTCGCAGATACGCAGTATTTT
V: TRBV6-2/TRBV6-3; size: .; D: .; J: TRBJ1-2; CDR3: CASSSGGNHYGYTF; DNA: TGTGCCAGCAGTTCCGGAGGGAACCACTATGGCTACACCTTC
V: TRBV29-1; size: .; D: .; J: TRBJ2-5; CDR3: CSAAGTGGEETQYF; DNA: TGCAGCGCCGCGGGGACCGGAGGCGAAGAGACCCAGTACTTC
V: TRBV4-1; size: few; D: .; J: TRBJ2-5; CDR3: CASSQDPGDLWKTQYF; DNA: TGCGCCAGCAGCCAAGATCCGGGAGATCTATGGAAGACCCAGTACTTC
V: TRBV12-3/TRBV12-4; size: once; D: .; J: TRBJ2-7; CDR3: CASSLKSGTPNEQYF; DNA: TGTGCCAGCAGCCTAAAGTCCGGGACCCCAAACGAGCAGTACTTC
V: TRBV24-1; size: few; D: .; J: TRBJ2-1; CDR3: CATSVGGGDEQFF; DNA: TGTGCCACCAGTGTCGGGGGCGGGGATGAGCAGTTCTTC
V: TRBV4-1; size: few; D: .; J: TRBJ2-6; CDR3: CASSQERGSGANGANVLTF; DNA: TGCGCCAGCAGCCAAGAAAGGGGTTCAGGGGCTAATGGGGCCAACGTCCTGACTTTC
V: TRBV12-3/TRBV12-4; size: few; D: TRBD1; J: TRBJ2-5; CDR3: CASSVDRAGETQYF; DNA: TGTGCCAGCAGTGTGGACAGGGCAGGAGAGACCCAGTACTTC
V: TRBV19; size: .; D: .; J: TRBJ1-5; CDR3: CASTYLGRSNQPQHF; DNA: TGTGCCAGTACCTATTTAGGACGGAGCAATCAGCCCCAGCATTTT
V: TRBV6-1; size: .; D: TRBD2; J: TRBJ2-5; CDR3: CASSEEVGLAGEETQYF; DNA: TGTGCCAGCAGTGAAGAGGTTGGGCTAGCGGGGGAAGAGACCCAGTACTTC
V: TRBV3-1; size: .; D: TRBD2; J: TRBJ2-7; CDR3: CASSQDLARELAYEQYF; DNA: TGTGCCAGCAGCCAAGATTTGGCGCGGGAGCTAGCCTACGAGCAGTACTTC
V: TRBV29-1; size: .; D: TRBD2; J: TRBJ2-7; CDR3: CSVQVPLAGSSYEQYF; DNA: TGCAGCGTCCAAGTGCCACTAGCGGGGAGCTCCTACGAGCAGTACTTC
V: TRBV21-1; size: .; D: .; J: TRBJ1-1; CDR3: CASSRPGQGAHLEMNTEAFF; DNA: TGTGCCAGCAGCAGACCGGGACAGGGGGCCCACCTGGAGATGAACACTGAAGCTTTCTTT
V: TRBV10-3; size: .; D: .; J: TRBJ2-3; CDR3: CAISGGLAPDTQYF; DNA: TGTGCCATCAGTGGTGGTCTTGCCCCAGATACGCAGTATTTT
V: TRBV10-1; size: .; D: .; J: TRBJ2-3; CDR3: CASSESTGGKADTQYF; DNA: TGCGCCAGCAGTGAGTCGACGGGGGGCAAGGCAGATACGCAGTATTTT
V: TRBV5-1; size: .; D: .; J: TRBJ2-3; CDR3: CASSSWSGSTDTQYF; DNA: TGCGCCAGCAGCTCTTGGAGCGGGAGCACAGATACGCAGTATTTT
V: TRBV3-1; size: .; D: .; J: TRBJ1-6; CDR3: CASSQGQVVSPLHF; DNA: TGTGCCAGCAGCCAAGGACAGGTGGTATCGCCCCTCCACTTT
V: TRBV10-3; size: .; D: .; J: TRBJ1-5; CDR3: CAITRDLLGPQHF; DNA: TGTGCCATCACCCGGGACCTCCTCGGGCCCCAGCATTTT
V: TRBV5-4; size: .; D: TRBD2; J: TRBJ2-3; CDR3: CASSTSQAGGADTQYF; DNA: TGTGCCAGCAGCACCAGCCAAGCGGGAGGGGCAGATACGCAGTATTTT
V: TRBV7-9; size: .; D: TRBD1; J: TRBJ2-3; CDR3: CASSLRDRSSDTQYF; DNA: TGTGCCAGCAGCTTACGGGACAGGTCTTCAGATACGCAGTATTTT
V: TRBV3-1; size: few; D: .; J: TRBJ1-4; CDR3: CASTPGARRNEKLFF; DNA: TGTGCCAGCACGCCCGGGGCCCGAAGGAATGAAAAACTGTTTTTT
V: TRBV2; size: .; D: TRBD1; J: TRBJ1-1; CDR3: CASSEGARGGTEAFF; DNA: TGTGCCAGCAGTGAAGGCGCCAGGGGGGGCACTGAAGCTTTCTTT
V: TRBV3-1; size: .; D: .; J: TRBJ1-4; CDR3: CASSTGIEKLFF; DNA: TGTGCCAGCAGCACCGGAATCGAAAAACTGTTTTTT
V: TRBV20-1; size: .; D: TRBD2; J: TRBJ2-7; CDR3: CSARQGLAGSYGQYF; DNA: TGCAGTGCTAGACAGGGACTAGCGGGAAGTTACGGGCAGTACTTC
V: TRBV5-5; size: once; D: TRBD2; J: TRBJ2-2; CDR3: CATHPSGVNTGELFF; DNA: TGTGCCACCCACCCTAGCGGGGTGAACACCGGGGAGCTGTTTTTT
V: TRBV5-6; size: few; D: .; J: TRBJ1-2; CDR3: CASSLVDSGYGYTF; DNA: TGTGCCAGCAGCTTGGTAGACAGCGGCTATGGCTACACCTTC
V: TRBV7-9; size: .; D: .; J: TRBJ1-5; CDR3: CASSSGSQPQHF; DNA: TGTGCCAGCAGCTCTGGGAGTCAGCCCCAGCATTTT
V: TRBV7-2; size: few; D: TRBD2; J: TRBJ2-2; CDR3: CASSPTGTSGLTGELFF; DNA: TGTGCCAGCAGCCCCACTGGGACTAGCGGCCTTACCGGGGAGCTGTTTTTT
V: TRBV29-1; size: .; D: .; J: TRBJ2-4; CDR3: CSVEWGERVEGAKNIQYF; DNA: TGCAGCGTTGAATGGGGAGAGCGGGTGGAGGGAGCCAAAAACATTCAGTACTTC
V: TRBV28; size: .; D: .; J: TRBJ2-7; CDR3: CASTSALAYEQYF; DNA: TGTGCCAGCACTAGCGCCCTCGCCTACGAGCAGTACTTC
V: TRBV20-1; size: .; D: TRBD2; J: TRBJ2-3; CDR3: CSANPETSGEEDTQYF; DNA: TGCAGTGCCAACCCGGAGACTAGCGGGGAGGAAGATACGCAGTATTTT
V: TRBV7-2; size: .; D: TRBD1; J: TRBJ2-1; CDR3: CASSLYTRQGHEQFF; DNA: TGTGCCAGCAGCTTATACACTAGACAGGGGCATGAGCAGTTCTTC
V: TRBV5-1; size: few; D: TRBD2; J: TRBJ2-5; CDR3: CASSRVAGVQETQYF; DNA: TGCGCCAGCAGCCGTGTAGCGGGGGTCCAAGAGACCCAGTACTTC
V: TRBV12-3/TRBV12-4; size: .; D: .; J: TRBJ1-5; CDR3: CASSFVAGYSNQPQHF; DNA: TGTGCCAGCAGTTTCGTGGCAGGGTATAGCAATCAGCCCCAGCATTTT
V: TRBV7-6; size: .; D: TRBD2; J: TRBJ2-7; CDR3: CASSLEAAGVYEQYF; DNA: TGTGCCAGTAGCTTAGAGGCAGCGGGAGTATACGAGCAGTACTTC
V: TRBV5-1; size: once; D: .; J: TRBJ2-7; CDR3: CASSLVPGPSEQYF; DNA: TGCGCCAGCAGTTTAGTCCCGGGGCCAAGCGAGCAGTACTTC
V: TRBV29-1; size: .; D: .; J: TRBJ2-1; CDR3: CSSGGLLLHEQFF; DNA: TGCAGCTCAGGCGGGCTACTCCTCCATGAGCAGTTCTTC
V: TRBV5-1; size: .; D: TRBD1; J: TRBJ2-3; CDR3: CASSLGQGISDTQYF; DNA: TGCGCCAGCAGCTTGGGACAGGGGATCTCAGATACGCAGTATTTT
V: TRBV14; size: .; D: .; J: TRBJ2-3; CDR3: CASSQEWAPSGTDTQYF; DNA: TGTGCCAGCAGCCAAGAGTGGGCCCCCTCTGGCACAGATACGCAGTATTTT
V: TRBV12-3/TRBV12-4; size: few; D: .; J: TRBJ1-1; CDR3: CASSLTAGNTEAFF; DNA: TGTGCCAGCAGTTTAACGGCTGGGAACACTGAAGCTTTCTTT
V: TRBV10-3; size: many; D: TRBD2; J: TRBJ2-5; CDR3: CAISGSGAQETQYF; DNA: TGTGCCATCAGTGGTAGCGGGGCACAAGAGACCCAGTACTTC
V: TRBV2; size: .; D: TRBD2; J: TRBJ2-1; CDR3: CASRISGSISNEQFF; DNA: TGTGCCAGTAGGATTAGCGGGAGTATCTCCAATGAGCAGTTCTTC
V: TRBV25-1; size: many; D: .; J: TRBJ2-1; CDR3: CASGRGAWNEQFF; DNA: TGTGCCAGCGGACGGGGGGCATGGAATGAGCAGTTCTTC
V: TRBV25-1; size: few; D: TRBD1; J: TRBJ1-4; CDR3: CASSLTGVGKLFF; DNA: TGTGCCAGCAGTCTGACAGGGGTGGGAAAACTGTTTTTT
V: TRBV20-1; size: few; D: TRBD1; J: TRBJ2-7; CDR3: CSGSGTGFGEQYF; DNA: TGCAGTGGATCCGGGACAGGGTTCGGCGAGCAGTACTTC
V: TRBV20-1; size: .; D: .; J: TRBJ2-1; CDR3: CSARDLGPQVHEQFF; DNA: TGCAGTGCTAGAGATCTGGGACCCCAGGTCCATGAGCAGTTCTTC